This TCR beta chain was captured by sequencing in a study of T cell repertoires in cytomegalovirus infection. In the study overall: Well-studied HLA-B-restricted epitopes and recently identified HLA-C-restricted epitopes of CMV were both used in the study. Shared public TCR beta signatures pointed to both CMV infection and a matching HLA type.

Of note for this clonotype: Its target is unknown.

Study outcomes and limitations: CMV-specific TCR beta clonotypes restricted by HLA-C dominated the ex vivo response.

TCRdb reprocessed the reads with MiXCR, giving one entry per CDR3 protein. The sample lists 200,000 to 250,000 distinct CDR3 sequences, approximately 38% occurring once. Sequencing was performed on CD8+ T cells from cultured PBMCs, taken from culture after CMV antigen stimulation. This sequence was found in a human donor in good health (CMV status not recorded). Some clones in this sample may be carry-over from other donors' samples.

CDR3 sequence (DNA): TGTGCCGCCCGGGGGGGAACTAAAATCGACACTGAAGCTTTCTTT. It specifies CAARGGTKIDTEAFF. The chain is built from TRBV11-2 and TRBJ1-1; maybe TRBD1 (5 bases). The CDR3 sequence is 15 residues long. The V end lost 11 bases, the J end lost 3 bases, and 22 bases lay between the germline ends. Germline CDR1 and CDR2: SGHAT and FQNNGV.